At least ten counts were recorded for the clone carrying this TCR beta chain. Its antigen is unidentified. The sample originates from a study of T-cell reconstitution after alpha-beta-depleted transplantation in children. Study outcomes and limitations: Where some patients showed high TCRbeta diversity at day 60, it came from recipient T cells and thymic progenitors that had survived.

The TCRbeta library was prepared with unique molecular identifiers. TCRdb reanalysed the PCR reads using MiXCR and keeps one entry per CDR3 protein. The sample gives about 260,000 distinct CDR3 sequences, around 7.8% of which show up once; roughly 5.8% is in the top ten. Unmatched junction bases numbered 4, after V lost 2 bases and J lost 0 bases. Germline values: CDR1 SGHRS, CDR2 YFSETQ. The CDR3 sequence is 16 residues long. This clonotype was sampled from a male patient younger than 18 who had a stem cell transplant for acute lymphoblastic leukemia, so the T cells may come from the graft donor. The sample here was PBMCs, mostly from graft donor cells, taken 180 days after TCRalphabeta/CD19-depleted stem cell transplant. This sequence joins TRBV5-1 and TRBJ2-1, with 8 bases matching TRBD2. This chain's CDR3 is CASSFLAGSSYNEQFF. The DNA for the CDR3 is TGCGCCAGCAGCTTCTTAGCGGGGAGCTCCTACAATGAGCAGTTCTTC.